These 2 T cell receptor beta chains were sequenced from one sample in a study of identical twins. Each CDR3 protein is one row after TCRdb ran MiXCR on the 5' RACE reads. This table holds about 530,000 distinct CDR3 sequences, about 20% found once. The sample was also reused in another study, on yellow fever vaccine responses in identical twins.

What was sequenced was CD4+ T cells sorted from blood. The receptors come from a woman between 18 and 29 years old in good health.

This clonotype was counted between two and nine times. This chain connects TRBV20-1 to TRBJ2-4; 13 positions agree with TRBD2. The CDR3 length is 18 residues. Germline V gene data show CDR1 as DFQATT and CDR2 as SNEGSKA (reference sequence). The J segment lost 0 bases and the V segment lost 1 base, leaving 6 bases of the junction unmatched. The CDR3 loop reads CSARVTSGGGLAKNIQYF. CDR3 DNA: TGCAGTGCTAGAGTCACTAGCGGGGGGGGTCTAGCCAAAAACATTCAGTACTTC.

This clonotype was seen only a few times. V gene TRBV16 combines with J gene TRBJ2-5; possible D gene TRBD1, 5 bases. This CDR3 has 13 amino acids. The V end lost 4 bases, the J end lost 5 bases, and 11 bases lay between the germline ends. Germline values: CDR1 KGHSY, CDR2 FQNENV. CDR3 sequence reads: CASSPQGAETQYF. CDR3 DNA: TGTGCCAGCAGCCCTCAGGGTGCGGAGACCCAGTACTTC. The entire variable domain, with the rest obtained from reference TRBV16 and TRBJ2-5, is as follows: GEEVAQTPKHLVRGEGQKAKLYCAPIKGHSYVFWYQQVLKNEFKFLISFQNENVFDETGMPKERFSAKCLPNSPCSLEIQATKLEDSAVYFCASSPQGAETQYFGPGTRLLVL.